Listed below are T cell receptor beta chains from one sample, sequenced in a study of blood T cell repertoires in COVID-19. This table comes from immunoSEQ multiplex PCR, and its TCRdb copy is limited to in-frame clones, with some not included. In the table there are about 110,000 clones, about 88% of which are singletons. Sequenced: peripheral blood. Receptors were obtained from a human donor in a cohort sampled during active COVID-19. CDR3s include the opening cysteine and the closing phenylalanine or tryptophan. Fields, in order: V gene, J gene, CDR3 protein.

>TRBV29-1|TRBJ2-6
CSVRHASSGANVLTF
>TRBV5-1|TRBJ2-7
CASSGTGADEQYF
>TRBV11-2|TRBJ2-7
CASSDLRGEQYF
>TRBV27|TRBJ2-7
CASSLLAGSEQYF
>TRBV19|TRBJ1-1
CASGLGMNTEAFF
>TRBV7-9|TRBJ1-2
CASSLGRGQDGYTF
>TRBV7-8|TRBJ2-3
CASSLGLGQGANIHF
>TRBV5-1|TRBJ1-3
CASSLGQASGNTIYF
>TRBV29-1|TRBJ1-1
CSVGDRGRGTEAFF
>TRBV5-1|TRBJ1-1
CASSFRGTEAFF
>TRBV28|TRBJ1-6
CASSSPGQGAPPLHF
>TRBV28|TRBJ1-5
CASRARGAQPQHF
>TRBV6-5|TRBJ2-5
CASARGGRRETQYF
>TRBV29-1|TRBJ2-5
CSFRTGLAGQQETQYF
>TRBV5-8|TRBJ1-2
CASSARDRVSGVGGYTF
>TRBV27|TRBJ1-1
CASSRGRVTEAFF
>TRBV6-1|TRBJ2-7
CASSETSGGSYEQYF
>TRBV29-1|TRBJ2-7
CSVLTRSKTSGTYEQYF
>TRBV4-1|TRBJ2-1
CASSPRLGDEQFF
>TRBV7-4|TRBJ1-2
CASSLNRGAYGYTF
>TRBV7-9|TRBJ2-3
CASSLIIGYTDTQYF
>TRBV7-8|TRBJ1-3
CASSLVGPRQGGGNTIYF
>TRBV6-6|TRBJ2-1
CASTGGSSYNEQFF
>TRBV19|TRBJ2-6
CASSSPSYSGANVLTF
>TRBV19|TRBJ1-3
CASDNRVSGNTIYF
>TRBV10-2|TRBJ2-7
CASGETGRGNEQYF
>TRBV19|TRBJ1-5
CASSLRKGTVTDSNQPQHF
>TRBV24-1|TRBJ1-5
CATSGLSNQPQHF
>TRBV4-1|TRBJ1-4
CASSQARGAPNEKLFF